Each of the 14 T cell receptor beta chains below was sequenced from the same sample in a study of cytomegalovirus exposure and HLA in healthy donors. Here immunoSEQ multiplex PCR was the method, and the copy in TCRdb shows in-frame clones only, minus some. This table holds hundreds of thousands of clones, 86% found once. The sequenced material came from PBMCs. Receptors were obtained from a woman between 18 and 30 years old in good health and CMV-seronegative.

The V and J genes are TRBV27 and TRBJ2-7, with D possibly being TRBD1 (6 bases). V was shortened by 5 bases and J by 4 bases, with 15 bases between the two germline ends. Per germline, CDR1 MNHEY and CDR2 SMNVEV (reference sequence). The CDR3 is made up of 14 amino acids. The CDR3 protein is CASSPKTGRYEQYF. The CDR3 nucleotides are TGTGCCAGCAGTCCTAAGACAGGAAGATACGAGCAGTACTTC.

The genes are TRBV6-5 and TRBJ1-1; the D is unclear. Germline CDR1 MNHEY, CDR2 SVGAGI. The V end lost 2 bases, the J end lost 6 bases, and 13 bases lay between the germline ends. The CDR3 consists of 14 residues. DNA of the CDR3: TGTGCCAGCAGTTACCTCCGGGGTTGGGCTGAAGCTTTCTTT. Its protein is CASSYLRGWAEAFF.

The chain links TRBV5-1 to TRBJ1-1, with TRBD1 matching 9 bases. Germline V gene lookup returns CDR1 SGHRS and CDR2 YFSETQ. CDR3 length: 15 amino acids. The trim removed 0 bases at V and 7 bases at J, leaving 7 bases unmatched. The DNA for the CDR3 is TGCGCCAGCAGCTTGGGGACAGGGGTGAAGGTTGAAGCTTTCTTT. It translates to CASSLGTGVKVEAFF. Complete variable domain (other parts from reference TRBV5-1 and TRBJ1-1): KAGVTQTPRYLIKTRGQQVTLSCSPISGHRSVSWYQQTPGQGLQFLFEYFSETQRNKGNFPGRFSGRQFSNSRSEMNVSTLELGDSALYLCASSLGTGVKVEAFFGQGTRLTVV.

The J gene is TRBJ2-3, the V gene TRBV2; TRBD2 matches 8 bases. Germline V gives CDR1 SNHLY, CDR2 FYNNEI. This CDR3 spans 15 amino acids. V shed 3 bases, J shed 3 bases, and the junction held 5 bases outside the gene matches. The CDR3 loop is CASSEGRGGTDTQYF. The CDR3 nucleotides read TGTGCCAGCAGTGAGGGTCGGGGGGGTACAGATACGCAGTATTTT.

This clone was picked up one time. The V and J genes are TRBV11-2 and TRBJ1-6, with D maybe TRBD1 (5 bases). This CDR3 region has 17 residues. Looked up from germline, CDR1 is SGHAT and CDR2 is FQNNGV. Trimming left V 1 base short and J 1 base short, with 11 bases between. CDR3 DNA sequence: TGTGCCAGCAGCTTAGTTCCGGGGGAATCCTATAATTCACCCCTCCACTTT. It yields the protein CASSLVPGESYNSPLHF.

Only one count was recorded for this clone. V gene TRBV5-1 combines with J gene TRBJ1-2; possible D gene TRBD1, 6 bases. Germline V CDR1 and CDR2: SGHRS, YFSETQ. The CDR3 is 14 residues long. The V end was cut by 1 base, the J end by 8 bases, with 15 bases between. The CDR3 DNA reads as TGCGCCAGCAGCTTGACAGGGCTCAGTTTCGGCTACACCTTC. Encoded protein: CASSLTGLSFGYTF.

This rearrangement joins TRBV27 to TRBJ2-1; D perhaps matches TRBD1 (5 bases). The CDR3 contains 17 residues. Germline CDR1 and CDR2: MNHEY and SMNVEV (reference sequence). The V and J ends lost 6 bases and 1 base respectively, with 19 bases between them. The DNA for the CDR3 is TGTGCCAGCAGAAAAATCTGGGCAGGGCGTTCCTACAATGAGCAGTTCTTC. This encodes CASRKIWAGRSYNEQFF.

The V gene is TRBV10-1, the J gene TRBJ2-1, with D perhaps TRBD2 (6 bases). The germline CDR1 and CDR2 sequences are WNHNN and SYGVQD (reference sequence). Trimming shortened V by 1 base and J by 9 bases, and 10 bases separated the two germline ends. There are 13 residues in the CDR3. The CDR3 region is CASSEYGGGEQFF. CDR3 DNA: TGCGCCAGCAGTGAGTATGGGGGAGGTGAGCAGTTCTTC.

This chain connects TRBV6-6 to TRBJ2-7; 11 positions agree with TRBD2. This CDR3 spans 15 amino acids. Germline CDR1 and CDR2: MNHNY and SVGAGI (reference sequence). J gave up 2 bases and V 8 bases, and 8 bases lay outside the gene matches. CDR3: CASSKGTSGTYEQYF. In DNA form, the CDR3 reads TGTGCCAGCTCCAAGGGGACTAGCGGCACCTACGAGCAGTACTTC.

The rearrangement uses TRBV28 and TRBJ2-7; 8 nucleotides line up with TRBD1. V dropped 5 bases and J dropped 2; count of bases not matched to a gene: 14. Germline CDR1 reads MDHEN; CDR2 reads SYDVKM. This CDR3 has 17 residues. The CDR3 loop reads CASSPIPTGAATYEQYF. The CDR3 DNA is TGTGCCAGCAGTCCCATCCCGACAGGGGCCGCCACCTACGAGCAGTACTTC.

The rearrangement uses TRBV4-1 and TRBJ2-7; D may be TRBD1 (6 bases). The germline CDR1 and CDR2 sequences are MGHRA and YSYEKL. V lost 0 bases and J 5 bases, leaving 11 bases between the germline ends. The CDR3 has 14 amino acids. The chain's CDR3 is CASSQEVRGNEQYF. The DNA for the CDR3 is TGCGCCAGCAGCCAAGAGGTCAGGGGCAACGAGCAGTACTTC.

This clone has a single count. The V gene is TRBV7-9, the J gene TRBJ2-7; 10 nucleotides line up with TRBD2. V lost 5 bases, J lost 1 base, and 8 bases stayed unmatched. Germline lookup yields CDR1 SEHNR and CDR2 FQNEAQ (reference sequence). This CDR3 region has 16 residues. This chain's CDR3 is CASSHTSGETSYEQYF. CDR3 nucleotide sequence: TGTGCCAGCAGCCATACTAGCGGGGAAACATCCTACGAGCAGTACTTC.

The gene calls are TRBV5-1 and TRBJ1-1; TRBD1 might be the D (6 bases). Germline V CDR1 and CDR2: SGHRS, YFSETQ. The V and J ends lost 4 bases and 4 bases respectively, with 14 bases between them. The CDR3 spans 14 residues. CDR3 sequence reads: CASSATQGSTEAFF. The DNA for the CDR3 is TGCGCCAGCAGCGCGACCCAGGGGTCCACTGAAGCTTTCTTT.

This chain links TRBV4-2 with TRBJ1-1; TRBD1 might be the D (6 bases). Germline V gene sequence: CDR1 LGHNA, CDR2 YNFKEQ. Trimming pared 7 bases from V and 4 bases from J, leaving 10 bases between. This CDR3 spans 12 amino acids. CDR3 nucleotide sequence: TGTGCCAGCACTCGGGGGGCCACTGAAGCTTTCTTT. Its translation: CASTRGATEAFF.